In this sample, the clone carrying this T cell receptor beta chain turned up a few times. Its antigen remains unidentified. The individuals who served as donors were healthy Caucasians living in Russia, aged about 6 to 95. This sample is drawn from a study of blood T cells in healthy people across ages. Study results and limitations: With age, beta diversity per million T cells declined roughly linearly, significantly by 40 to 50.

The V gene's germline CDR1 is MNHEY and CDR2 SVGAGI. The CDR3 length is 15 residues. The V end was cut by 0 bases, the J end by 4 bases, with 12 bases between. For the second PCR, which ran for roughly 7 to 11 cycles, a sample-barcoded 5' primer and a J-beta primer mix were used. Via MiXCR, TCRdb re-called the 5' RACE reads, giving one row per CDR3 protein. The top ten clones hold over 20% of a sample with approximately 850,000 distinct CDR3 sequences, about 62% of them seen once. This sequence joins TRBV6-5 and TRBJ2-5, with D possibly being TRBD1 or TRBD2 (6 bases each). The sample taken for sequencing was blood. This clonotype was sampled from a man aged 30-40 years in good health. This chain's CDR3 is CASSYSWGAGETQYF. The CDR3 DNA reads TGTGCCAGCAGTTACTCGTGGGGGGCCGGAGAGACCCAGTACTTC.